This record looks at one TCR beta chain sequence and its context. The assay was immunoSEQ multiplex PCR, and TCRdb's table has in-frame clones only and misses some. The table has 75,000 to 85,000 clones, just over 90% seen once. The sample comes from a study of T cell changes during pregnancy in multiple sclerosis. The CDR3 has 14 residues. The sequenced sample was peripheral blood, obtained in the second trimester of pregnancy. This sequence joins TRBV12-2 and TRBJ2-4; TRBD1 is the table's D call and was not checked against the DNA. TRBV12-2 is designated a pseudogene. The source of this sequence is a female donor with multiple sclerosis, enrolled in a pregnancy study. The CDR3 here is CASRPGQGEVIQYF. For the CDR3, the DNA is TGTGCAAGTCGCCCGGGACAGGGGGAGGTCATTCAGTACTTC.